Below, 5 T cell receptor beta chains from the same sample are listed, as sequenced in a study of T cell responses to AZD1222 COVID-19 vaccine. Clones were read by immunoSEQ multiplex PCR, and TCRdb kept only the in-frame ones, dropping some. The sample holds 100,000 or so clones, roughly 90% seen once. The starting material was peripheral blood, obtained on day 0 of AZD1222 vaccination. The receptors here all came from an adult in good health.

Here the CDR3 DNA reads TGTGCCAGCAGTTTCCTGACGGACAATGGCTACACCTTC. Its translation: CASSFLTDNGYTF. The J gene is TRBJ1-2, the V gene TRBV28; the D gene is possibly TRBD1 (5 bases). V was pared by 3 bases and J by 6 bases, with 11 bases between. Germline loops: CDR1 MDHEN, CDR2 SYDVKM. The CDR3 is 13 amino acids.

The chain joins TRBV18 to TRBJ1-1, with D possibly TRBD1 on 5 matching bases. The CDR3 totals 15 residues. Trimming removed 3 bases from V and 2 bases from J, with 13 bases in between. CDR1 is KGHSH, CDR2 LQKENI, per germline. The CDR3 loop reads CASSPLRDGNTEAFF. The CDR3 coding sequence is TGTGCCAGCTCACCTCTCCGGGACGGCAACACTGAAGCTTTCTTT.

The V gene is TRBV27, the J gene TRBJ2-5; D might be TRBD2 (7 bases). V was shortened by 8 bases and J by 4 bases, with 17 bases between the two germline ends. The CDR3 loop spans 14 amino acids. Germline loops: CDR1 MNHEY, CDR2 SMNVEV (reference sequence). CDR3 sequence (DNA): TGTGCCAGCCCCGAGGGGGGGCTTAGAGAGACCCAGTACTTC. This encodes CASPEGGLRETQYF.

The chain links TRBV5-6 to TRBJ2-7, with 8 bases lining up with TRBD1. This CDR3 has 14 amino acids. V lost 0 bases and J lost 3; bases outside the gene matches: 2. Germline assignment: CDR1 SGHDT and CDR2 YYEEEE. The CDR3 reads CASSLGTGFYEQYF. In DNA, the CDR3 is TGTGCCAGCAGCTTGGGGACAGGGTTCTACGAGCAGTACTTC.

In DNA form, the CDR3 reads TGTGCCAGCAGCCAAGGGGGGGCAGGCCAAGGCCCTGAAGCTTTCTTT. This sequence encodes CASSQGGAGQGPEAFF. The chain combines TRBV4-2 with TRBJ1-1; a weak D match, TRBD1 (6 bases). V dropped 1 base and J dropped 6 bases, with 18 bases sitting between them. Germline CDR1 is LGHNA and CDR2 is YNFKEQ. This CDR3 contains 16 residues.